Listed below are T cell receptor beta chains from one sample, sequenced in a study of T cell repertoires in cytomegalovirus infection. From the reads, TCRdb called clonotypes with MiXCR, one entry per CDR3 protein. The sample includes under 250,000 distinct CDR3 sequences, 6.5% of them seen just once. The sample comprised PBMCs. These receptors were obtained from a human donor in good health (CMV status not recorded). Some clones in this sample may be carry-over from other donors' samples. Each CDR3 is given with its conserved first and last residue. D genes are given only for firm matches. Size tells how often a clone was seen (once, few, many) or the class of an expanded clone, and some rows leave it out.

len	d_gene	v_gene	abundance	j_gene	CDR3nt	CDR3aa
14	-	TRBV7-2	many	TRBJ1-2	TGTGCCAGCAGCTTAATGGGATACAACTATGGCTACACCTTC	CASSLMGYNYGYTF
13	-	TRBV10-3	-	TRBJ1-2	TGTGCCATCATTAATCCGGGAAGCGAGCGCTACACCTTC	CAIINPGSERYTF
18	TRBD2	TRBV20-1	many	TRBJ2-3	TGCAGTGCTAGAGATCCCAGCGGGGGGGCCAAAGCTACAGATACGCAGTATTTT	CSARDPSGGAKATDTQYF
15	-	TRBV5-5	many	TRBJ2-2	TGTGCCAGCGTTACGGGGCCAGACATCGCCGGGGAGCTGTTTTTT	CASVTGPDIAGELFF
17	-	TRBV2	few	TRBJ1-4	TGTGCCAGCAGTGAAGCCCGGGCCAAGCTAAGGAATGAAAAACTGTTTTTT	CASSEARAKLRNEKLFF
12	-	TRBV20-1	many	TRBJ2-1	TGCAGTGCTGGGCTGCCCGCCGGGGAGCAGTTCTTC	CSAGLPAGEQFF
15	-	TRBV23-1	-	TRBJ2-1	TGCGCCAGCAGTCAATCGGGTCGGGGAAACAATGAGCAGTTCTTC	CASSQSGRGNNEQFF
14	TRBD2	TRBV20-1	many	TRBJ2-5	TGCAGTGCTAGAGTACTAGCGGGGGAAGAGACCCAGTACTTC	CSARVLAGEETQYF
13	-	TRBV29-1	many	TRBJ2-2	TGCAGCGTTGAAGAAGGGTGGACCGGGGAGCTGTTTTTT	CSVEEGWTGELFF
16	-	TRBV7-2	many	TRBJ2-7	TGTGCCAGCAGCTTAGCCCCCAGCGGTTCCCACCTCGAGCAGTACTTC	CASSLAPSGSHLEQYF
17	-	TRBV4-2	-	TRBJ2-3	TGTGCCAGCAGCCAAGGGTTGGGAGGAACTAGCACAGATACGCAGTATTTT	CASSQGLGGTSTDTQYF
15	-	TRBV11-3	many	TRBJ2-7	TGTGCCAGCAGCTTAGATTCCGGGGAAACCTACGAGCAGTACTTC	CASSLDSGETYEQYF
15	TRBD2	TRBV12-3/TRBV12-4	few	TRBJ2-1	TGTGCCAGCAGTTCGAGGACTAGCGGGGGGCCAAAGGTGCTCTTC	CASSSRTSGGPKVLF
16	-	TRBV2	few	TRBJ2-3	TGTGCCAGCAGCCAAGGGGGAGGGTATGGCACAGATACGCAGTATTTT	CASSQGGGYGTDTQYF
13	-	TRBV5-5	few	TRBJ2-2	TGTGCCAGCACCAAAGGGGTAACCGGGGAGCTGTTTTTT	CASTKGVTGELFF
19	TRBD1	TRBV5-5	many	TRBJ1-5	TGTGCCAGCAGCTTGGGCAGGACAGGGGACCCCTATAGCAATCAGCCCCAGCATTTT	CASSLGRTGDPYSNQPQHF
15	TRBD2	TRBV12-3/TRBV12-4	many	TRBJ2-3	TGTGCCAGCAGTTGGGGCGGGGGGGCCCCAGATACGCAGTATTTT	CASSWGGGAPDTQYF
13	TRBD1	TRBV6-2/TRBV6-3	many	TRBJ2-7	TGTGCCAGCGGCGCCAGGACAGGCTACGAGCAGTACTTC	CASGARTGYEQYF